One T cell receptor beta chain is described in this entry. The CDR3 loop spans 14 amino acids. The germline V and J ends were trimmed by 8 bases and 1 base, with 11 bases remaining between them. Per the germline V gene, CDR1 is SNHLY and CDR2 is FYNNEI. How the authors handled the data: Counts of nucleated cells, estimated from reference gene primer amplification, were obtained. The data were produced by immunoSEQ multiplex PCR, yet TCRdb's version contains in-frame clones alone and is incomplete. V and J calls plus clone size are reproduced from that table; the DNA served to infer D and trimming. The sample lists 250,000 to 300,000 clones, 75% to 90% occurring once. This specimen comes from a study of blood T cell repertoires in COVID-19. Turning to the study itself: Donors in the United States, Italy and Spain gave samples during acute or convalescent COVID-19. In each case, the material was cDNA or gDNA derived from T cells, B-cell-depleted T cells, or PBMCs.

The specimen was peripheral blood. The chain uses TRBV2 and TRBJ1-4; D call uncertain. The origin of this receptor is a woman aged 60-75 years with acute or convalescent COVID-19. The CDR3 coding sequence is TGTGCCAGCTTCAGCACAGTAACTAATGAAAAACTGTTTTTT. This translates into CASFSTVTNEKLFF.